The clone carrying this TCR beta chain came up once. The data were taken from a study of cytomegalovirus exposure and HLA in healthy donors. The PCR employed 60 Vbeta primers together with 13 Jbeta primers. TCRdb keeps only in-frame clones here, not all; method: immunoSEQ multiplex PCR. The sample lists about 200,000 clones, about 81% occurring once. The ends were cut back, 6 bases at V and 6 bases at J, with 19 bases in the middle. Germline CDR1 reads SGHRS; CDR2 reads YFSETQ. The CDR3 contains 14 residues. The sample comprised PBMCs. The clonotype comes from a woman aged 45-65 years in good health and CMV-seropositive. This sequence joins TRBV5-1 and TRBJ2-7, with D maybe TRBD2 (6 bases). The CDR3 sequence is CASTLGGPRGEQYF. In nucleotides, the CDR3 is TGCGCCAGCACGTTGGGGGGACCTAGAGGCGAGCAGTACTTC.